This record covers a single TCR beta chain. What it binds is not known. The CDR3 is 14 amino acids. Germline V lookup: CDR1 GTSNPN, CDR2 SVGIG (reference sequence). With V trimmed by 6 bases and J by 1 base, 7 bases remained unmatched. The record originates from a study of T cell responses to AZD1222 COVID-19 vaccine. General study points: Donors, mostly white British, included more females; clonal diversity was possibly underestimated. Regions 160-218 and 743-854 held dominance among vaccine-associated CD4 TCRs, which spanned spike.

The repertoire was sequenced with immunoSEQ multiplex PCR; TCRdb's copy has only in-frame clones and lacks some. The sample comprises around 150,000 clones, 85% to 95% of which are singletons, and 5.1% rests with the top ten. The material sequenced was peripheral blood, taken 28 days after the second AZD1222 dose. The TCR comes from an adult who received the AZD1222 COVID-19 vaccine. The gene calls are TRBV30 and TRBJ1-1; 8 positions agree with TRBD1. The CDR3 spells CACRTQGGNTEAFF. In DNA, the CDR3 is TGTGCCTGCAGAACACAGGGGGGGAACACTGAAGCTTTCTTT.